The TCR beta chain described here comes from a study of vaccination effects on CD4 cells after COVID-19. The V gene end was trimmed by 1 base and the J gene end by 8 bases; junction bases not matched to a gene: 6. The CDR3 totals 14 residues. CDR1 SGHNT and CDR2 YYREEE come from the germline V gene (reference sequence). The data were produced by immunoSEQ multiplex PCR, yet TCRdb's version contains in-frame clones alone and is incomplete. The table lists 50,000 to 65,000 clones, about four fifths of them singletons. This clone was seen a few times. Its antigen is still unknown. ViraFEST used viral peptide pools to expand antigen-specific CD4+ T cells before sequencing. The culture ran for roughly ten days before CD4+ T cells were isolated. Cultures used over 1.5 million PBMC per well, around 9 IU/ml IL-2 and around 9.5 ug/ml peptides.

The specimen comprised CD4+ T cells from PBMCs cultured with HCoV-229E spike peptides, sampled before COVID-19 vaccination. The source of this sequence is a human donor who received a COVID-19 vaccine. This chain uses TRBV5-4 with TRBJ1-2; 9 bases line up with TRBD1. Here the CDR3 reads CASSLQGTGSGYTF. For the CDR3, the DNA is TGTGCCAGCAGCTTGCAGGGGACAGGGAGCGGCTACACCTTC.